This is a list of T cell receptor beta chains from one sample in a study of blood T cell repertoires in COVID-19. Produced via immunoSEQ multiplex PCR; TCRdb's table is partial and in-frame only. The sample includes 180,000 or so clones, approximately 90% of them seen just once. Material: PBMCs or T cells enriched from blood (not recorded which). The receptors stem from a woman aged 18-30 years who had recovered from COVID-19. Both conserved end residues are part of each CDR3. A D gene is named only where the DNA matches it firmly. Some rows have no size entry. The others give once, few or many, or a class for an expanded clone.

CDR3 protein,CDR3 DNA,D gene,clone size,J gene,V gene
CASSYLTLHQEAFF,TGTGCCAGCAGTTACCTGACATTACATCAAGAAGCTTTCTTT,-,-,TRBJ1-1,TRBV6-2/TRBV6-3
CASSARANEKLFF,TGTGCCAGCAGTGCCCGGGCTAATGAAAAACTGTTTTTT,-,once,TRBJ1-4,TRBV28
CAWRRTGVISPLHF,TGTGCCTGGAGGAGGACAGGGGTAATTTCACCCCTCCACTTT,TRBD1,-,TRBJ1-6,TRBV30
CASNTGLDYGYTF,TGTGCCAGCAACACGGGACTAGACTATGGCTACACCTTC,-,-,TRBJ1-2,TRBV28
CAIRGTSGRTDTQYF,TGTGCCATCAGAGGGACTAGCGGGAGGACAGATACGCAGTATTTT,TRBD2,-,TRBJ2-3,TRBV10-3
CASSSPDPGGGNEQFF,TGTGCCAGCAGTTCCCCGGACCCGGGGGGCGGCAATGAGCAGTTCTTC,-,-,TRBJ2-1,TRBV6-2/TRBV6-3
CASSMGTSNTEAFF,TGTGCCAGTAGTATGGGGACTTCGAACACTGAAGCTTTCTTT,-,-,TRBJ1-1,TRBV19
CASSESGSGRNEQYF,TGTGCCAGCAGTGAATCTGGTAGCGGGAGAAACGAGCAGTACTTC,TRBD2,few,TRBJ2-7,TRBV25-1
CATSDLSGRAGYEQFF,TGTGCCACCAGTGATTTGAGCGGGAGGGCTGGCTATGAGCAGTTCTTC,TRBD2,-,TRBJ2-1,TRBV24-1
CASTYRVAGGSYNEQFF,TGTGCCAGCACCTATAGGGTAGCGGGAGGCTCCTACAATGAGCAGTTCTTC,TRBD2,-,TRBJ2-1,TRBV5-6
CASTKLAGSTDTQYF,TGCGCCAGCACCAAACTAGCGGGCAGCACAGATACGCAGTATTTT,TRBD2,-,TRBJ2-3,TRBV5-1
CASTRGSGANVLTF,TGTGCCAGCACCAGGGGGTCTGGGGCCAACGTCCTGACTTTC,TRBD1,-,TRBJ2-6,TRBV6-5
CASSYTGAGYEQYF,TGTGCCAGCAGTTATACAGGGGCGGGGTACGAGCAGTACTTC,-,-,TRBJ2-7,TRBV27
CASSQEFTVGYTF,TGTGCCAGCAGCCAAGAGTTTACGGTTGGCTACACCTTC,-,-,TRBJ1-2,TRBV3-1/TRBV3-2
CASSLRGREVNEQFF,TGTGCCAGCAGCTTACGGGGGAGGGAGGTCAATGAGCAGTTCTTC,TRBD2,few,TRBJ2-1,TRBV7-2
CASSDRGFAGELFF,TGTGCCAGCAGTGATAGGGGCTTCGCCGGGGAGCTGTTTTTT,-,-,TRBJ2-2,TRBV6-1
CASSLVAGQTYEQYF,TGCGCCAGCAGCTTGGTTGCAGGCCAAACCTACGAGCAGTACTTC,-,-,TRBJ2-7,TRBV5-1
CASSQGLTGSGNTIYF,TGCGCCAGCAGCCAAGGACTGACAGGGTCTGGAAACACCATATATTTT,TRBD1,few,TRBJ1-3,TRBV4-1
CASSMNGESQYF,TGTGCCAGTAGTATGAATGGGGAGTCGCAGTATTTT,-,-,TRBJ2-3,TRBV19
CASTLRDRGPYEQYF,TGTGCCAGCACCCTCCGGGACAGGGGGCCTTACGAGCAGTACTTC,TRBD1,-,TRBJ2-7,TRBV5-6
CASSLGRGTEAFF,TGTGCCAGCAGCCTCGGACGGGGCACTGAAGCTTTCTTT,-,-,TRBJ1-1,TRBV3-1/TRBV3-2
CASSQGGRYEQYF,TGCGCCAGCAGCCAAGGGGGCCGGTACGAGCAGTACTTC,-,-,TRBJ2-7,TRBV4-1
CASSDRVEHQPQHF,TGTGCCAGCAGTGACAGGGTAGAACATCAGCCCCAGCATTTT,-,-,TRBJ1-5,TRBV2
CSVDSTSSLNTGELFF,TGCAGCGTTGATTCTACTTCTAGCTTGAACACCGGGGAGCTGTTTTTT,-,-,TRBJ2-2,TRBV29-1
CATSKERQPQHF,TGTGCCACCAGCAAGGAGCGTCAGCCCCAGCATTTT,-,-,TRBJ1-5,TRBV15
CASSLRVGRRSEDGYTF,TGTGCCAGCAGCTTGCGGGTGGGGCGAAGGTCCGAGGATGGCTACACCTTC,-,-,TRBJ1-2,TRBV5-6
CASGGLAGESTGELFF,TGTGCCAGCGGAGGTTTGGCGGGAGAAAGCACCGGGGAGCTGTTTTTT,TRBD2,-,TRBJ2-2,TRBV2
CASIRQARRDTQYF,TGTGCCTCCATTCGACAGGCTCGTAGGGATACGCAGTATTTT,-,-,TRBJ2-3,TRBV2
CASSPLPVNTGELFF,TGTGCCAGCTCACCACTGCCGGTGAACACCGGGGAGCTGTTTTTT,-,-,TRBJ2-2,TRBV18
CASSPDGVQETQYF,TGTGCCAGCAGTCCAGACGGGGTCCAAGAGACCCAGTACTTC,-,once,TRBJ2-5,TRBV7-9
CASGKQEETQYF,TGTGCTAGTGGTAAACAGGAAGAGACCCAGTACTTC,-,-,TRBJ2-5,TRBV12-5
CASSRTMTSGRNTDTQYF,TGTGCCAGCAGCCGAACGATGACTAGCGGGAGGAACACAGATACGCAGTATTTT,TRBD2,-,TRBJ2-3,TRBV9
CASSYPGGSSYEQYF,TGTGCCAGCAGTTACCCCGGCGGGAGCTCCTACGAGCAGTACTTC,TRBD2,-,TRBJ2-7,TRBV6-6
CASSLGATGVGANVLTF,TGCGCCAGCAGCTTGGGGGCGACAGGGGTCGGGGCCAACGTCCTGACTTTC,TRBD1,-,TRBJ2-6,TRBV5-1
CASSFSSGRVEQYF,TGTGCCAGCAGCTTTTCTAGCGGGAGAGTGGAGCAGTACTTC,TRBD2,-,TRBJ2-7,TRBV7-8